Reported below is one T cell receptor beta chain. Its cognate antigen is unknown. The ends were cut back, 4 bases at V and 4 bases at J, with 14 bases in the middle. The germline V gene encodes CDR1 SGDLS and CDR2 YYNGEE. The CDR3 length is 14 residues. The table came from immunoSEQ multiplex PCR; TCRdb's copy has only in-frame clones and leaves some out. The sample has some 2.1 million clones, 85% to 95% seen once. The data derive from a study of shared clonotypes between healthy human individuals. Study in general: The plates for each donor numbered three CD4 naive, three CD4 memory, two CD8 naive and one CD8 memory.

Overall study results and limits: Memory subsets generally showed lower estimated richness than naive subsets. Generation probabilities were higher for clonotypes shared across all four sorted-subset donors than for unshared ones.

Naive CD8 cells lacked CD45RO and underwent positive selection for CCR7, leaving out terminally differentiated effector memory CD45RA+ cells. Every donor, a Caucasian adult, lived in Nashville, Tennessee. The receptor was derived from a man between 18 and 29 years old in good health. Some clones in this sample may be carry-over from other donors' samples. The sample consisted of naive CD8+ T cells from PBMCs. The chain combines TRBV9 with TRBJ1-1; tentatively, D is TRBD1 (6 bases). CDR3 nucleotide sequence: TGTGCCAGCAGCTCGCGACAGGTCTCCACTGAAGCTTTCTTT. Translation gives CASSSRQVSTEAFF.